Each of the 30 T cell receptor beta chains below was sequenced from the same sample in a study of T-cell reconstitution after alpha-beta-depleted transplantation in children. This sample's TCRbeta library carried unique molecular identifier barcodes. MiXCR, applied by TCRdb to the PCR reads, yields one record per CDR3 protein. The sample has some 520,000 distinct CDR3 sequences, 32% seen once. Sequenced material: PBMCs from the stem cell graft donor, taken from the stem cell graft. The source is a human donor who donated a stem cell graft to a child with aplastic anemia.

This clonotype was counted between two and nine times. The chain employs TRBV7-2 and TRBJ2-3; a possible D gene is TRBD2 (8 bases). The CDR3 length is 16 residues. Germline CDR1 SGHTA, CDR2 FQGNSA. The ends were cut back, 2 bases at V and 7 bases at J, with 19 bases in the middle. CDR3 sequence (DNA): TGTGCCAGCAGCTTAAGCCAGGGGGTAGCGGGACATACGCAGTATTTT. It yields the protein CASSLSQGVAGHTQYF.

J is TRBJ2-1 and V is TRBV20-1; TRBD2 matches 10 bases. CDR3 length equals 15 residues. With V trimmed by 5 bases and J by 2 bases, 6 bases remained unmatched. Germline assignment: CDR1 DFQATT and CDR2 SNEGSKA (reference sequence). CDR3 region: CSAGVAGGPYNEQFF. The CDR3 nucleotides are TGCAGTGCTGGAGTAGCGGGAGGTCCCTACAATGAGCAGTTCTTC.

The CDR3 protein is CASSPNEAGGSPGGNEQFF. For the CDR3, the DNA is TGTGCCAGCAGTCCCAATGAAGCGGGAGGCTCCCCGGGTGGCAATGAGCAGTTCTTC. This chain links TRBV27 with TRBJ2-1; 9 bases match TRBD2. There are 19 residues in the CDR3. Germline V gives CDR1 MNHEY, CDR2 SMNVEV (reference sequence). V gave up 5 bases and J gave up 6 bases; unmatched junction bases: 20.

This clonotype was recorded a few times. This chain joins TRBV5-1 and TRBJ1-4, with 7 bases matching TRBD1. This CDR3 is built from 15 residues. The germline V gene encodes CDR1 SGHRS and CDR2 YFSETQ. Losses at the gene ends were 8 bases for V and 2 bases for J; bases not matched to a gene: 9. CDR3 DNA sequence: TGCGCCAGTCGTTCCTTGGGACAGACTAATGAAAAACTGTTTTTT. Protein product: CASRSLGQTNEKLFF.

The chain uses TRBV6-5 and TRBJ2-5; 9 bases line up with TRBD2. The V and J ends lost 6 bases and 7 bases, in that order; junction bases with no gene match: 9. The CDR3 spans 14 residues. The germline V gene has CDR1 MNHEY and CDR2 SVGAGI. CDR3 nucleotide sequence: TGTGCCAGCAGCTTGACTAGCGGTGACCGGACCCAGTACTTC. This codes for CASSLTSGDRTQYF.

The CDR3 nucleotides read TGTGCCAGCAGCTCTAGGGTAATGAACACTGAAGCTTTCTTT. This sequence encodes CASSSRVMNTEAFF. This chain connects TRBV12-3 or TRBV12-4 to TRBJ1-1; D unclear. V was cut by 6 bases and J by 0 bases, with 11 bases left in between. The CDR3 runs to 14 residues.

The chain is built from TRBV7-2 and TRBJ1-1; TRBD1 matches 9 bases. This CDR3 is 16 amino acids long. Germline CDR1 SGHTA, CDR2 FQGNSA. V shed 5 bases and J 4 bases; nucleotides not matched to a gene: 11. CDR3 sequence: CASSPQTGQGVTEAFF. As DNA, the CDR3 is TGTGCCAGCAGCCCACAGACGGGACAGGGAGTCACTGAAGCTTTCTTT.

The chain employs TRBV7-9 and TRBJ2-5; D unclear. V was pared by 5 bases and J by 1 base, with 11 bases between. The CDR3 runs to 14 residues. Germline V gene sequence: CDR1 SEHNR, CDR2 FQNEAQ (reference sequence). Here the CDR3 DNA reads TGTGCCAGCAGCCCCCGCCATCCCCAAGAGACCCAGTACTTC. This gives the protein CASSPRHPQETQYF.

The chain recombines TRBV12-3 or TRBV12-4 with TRBJ2-2; possibly TRBD2 for D (5 bases). With 6 bases removed from V and 6 bases from J, the gap between germline ends came to 11 bases. CDR3 length: 13 amino acids. CDR3 sequence: CASSPRGSGELFF. The CDR3, as DNA: TGTGCCAGCAGCCCCCGGGGATCCGGGGAGCTGTTTTTT.

The chain carries TRBV7-2 and TRBJ1-5, with D perhaps matching TRBD1 (5 bases). The CDR3 is 13 residues long. Germline loops: CDR1 SGHTA, CDR2 FQGNSA. V was shortened by 5 bases and J by 10 bases, with 15 bases between the two germline ends. CDR3 in amino acids: CASSLSAGQPQHF. Written as DNA, the CDR3 is TGTGCCAGCAGCCTGAGCGCAGGGCAACCCCAGCATTTT.

J is TRBJ2-3 and V is TRBV12-3 or TRBV12-4; TRBD2 aligns across 11 bases. The CDR3 has 15 residues. V shed 6 bases and J 2 bases; nucleotides not matched to a gene: 4. The CDR3 sequence: CASRRLAGFTDTQYF. The CDR3 DNA reads as TGTGCCAGCAGGCGACTAGCGGGATTCACAGATACGCAGTATTTT.

This clonotype was counted a few times. This chain connects TRBV28 to TRBJ1-3, with D possibly matching TRBD1 (5 bases). Trimming removed 3 bases from V and 4 bases from J, with 10 bases in between. Germline lookup yields CDR1 MDHEN and CDR2 SYDVKM. CDR3 length: 14 residues. The CDR3 bases are TGTGCCAGCAGTTTTAGGGGACGCGGAAACACCATATATTTT. Protein: CASSFRGRGNTIYF.

This clonotype was detected a few times. The genes are TRBV29-1 and TRBJ1-1, with a weak D call TRBD1 (6 bases). The CDR3 spans 13 residues. Germline V CDR1 and CDR2: SQVTM, ANQGSEA. Trimming cost V 5 bases and J 5 bases, with 15 bases left between them. CDR3 nucleotides: TGCAGCGTTCCCTCACGAACAGGGACTGAAGCTTTCTTT. As protein: CSVPSRTGTEAFF.

V and J are TRBV12-3 or TRBV12-4 and TRBJ1-2; 7 bases agree with TRBD1. The CDR3 is 13 amino acids. Losses at the gene ends were 6 bases for V and 7 bases for J; bases not matched to a gene: 8. This chain's CDR3 is CASRRQGVSGYTF. The CDR3 DNA follows: TGTGCCAGCAGGAGACAGGGAGTAAGTGGCTACACCTTC.

This clonotype has more than one count but fewer than ten. The chain is built from TRBV24-1 and TRBJ2-7; D possibly matches TRBD1 or TRBD2 (5 bases each). The CDR3 length is 12 residues. Trimming took off 8 bases at V and 9 bases at J, with 16 bases between the two ends. Per the germline V gene, CDR1 is KGHDR and CDR2 is SFDVKD. The CDR3 nucleotides read TGTGCCACCATCTTCACCCAGGGAGTGCAGTACGTC. This codes for CATIFTQGVQYV.

This rearrangement joins TRBV7-2 to TRBJ2-5; D possibly corresponds to TRBD2 (7 bases). Trimming took off 5 bases at V and 2 bases at J, with 18 bases between the two ends. Germline assignment: CDR1 SGHTA and CDR2 FQGNSA. The CDR3 is 16 amino acids. The CDR3 nucleotides read TGTGCCAGCAGCCGCTTCGGGGGAGGGGGACAAGAGACCCAGTACTTC. It yields the protein CASSRFGGGGQETQYF.

This clonotype occurred a few times. J is TRBJ2-1 and V is TRBV6-2 or TRBV6-3; TRBD1 matches at 12 bases. The CDR3 length is 15 residues. After removal of 6 bases from V and 9 bases from J, the junction contained 9 bases not matched to a gene. Per the germline V gene, CDR1 is MNHEY and CDR2 is SVGEGT. The chain's CDR3 is CASSKTGQGAIEQFF. CDR3 bases: TGTGCCAGCAGCAAAACGGGACAGGGGGCCATTGAGCAGTTCTTC.

This sequence joins TRBV6-5 and TRBJ1-5; possibly TRBD1 for D (6 bases). Germline CDR1 MNHEY, CDR2 SVGAGI. V was cut by 0 bases and J by 4 bases, with 16 bases left in between. CDR3 length: 17 residues. The CDR3 coding sequence is TGTGCCAGCAGTTACTCGGTTGGGGGGGCTCCGAATCAGCCCCAGCATTTT. Translating gives CASSYSVGGAPNQPQHF.

This chain connects TRBV12-3 or TRBV12-4 to TRBJ2-4; D not certain. The CDR3 sequence is 16 residues long. Between the trimmed V and J ends, which lost 1 base and 6 bases, there was a span of 16 bases. CDR3 region: CASSLGPPGVGNIQYF. The CDR3 DNA follows: TGTGCCAGCAGTTTAGGTCCCCCGGGCGTGGGAAACATTCAGTACTTC.

This clonotype was seen only a few times. The limits of the CDR3 on the DNA are not certain, so only TCRdb's listed CDR3 is given. This chain joins TRBV18 and TRBJ1-1; the tabulated D call, TRBD1, remains unverified against the DNA. CDR1 and CDR2 (germline): KGHSH, LQKENI. A total of 14 residues make up the CDR3, ends included. The CDR3 is CASSPPVGRGAPFF.

The table lists this clonotype with a count of one. The chain recombines TRBV6-1 with TRBJ1-2; the D gene is possibly TRBD1 (6 bases). This CDR3 has 14 residues. CDR1 and CDR2 (germline): MNHNS, SASEGT. Deletions cut 8 bases from V and 4 bases from J, with 17 bases between. Here the CDR3 reads CASLSNRAGYGYTF. CDR3 bases: TGTGCCAGCCTATCCAACAGGGCGGGCTATGGCTACACCTTC.

The chain couples TRBV7-2 to TRBJ2-1; D not certain. Trimming shortened V by 5 bases and J by 6 bases, and 23 bases separated the two germline ends. The CDR3 covers 17 residues. Germline CDR1 and CDR2: SGHTA and FQGNSA. The CDR3 DNA follows: TGTGCCAGCAGCGACCCGAGCTTGGCGTTTGGTGGCAATGAGCAGTTCTTC. Its protein product is CASSDPSLAFGGNEQFF.

This clonotype came up a few times. V is TRBV30 and J is TRBJ2-1; 12 bases map to TRBD2. V shed 4 bases, J shed 5 bases, and the junction held 6 bases outside the gene matches. CDR3 length: 15 amino acids. Germline assignment: CDR1 GTSNPN and CDR2 SVGIG (reference sequence). CDR3 nucleotide sequence: TGTGCCTGGATTACCGGACTAGCGGGGAACAATGAGCAGTTCTTC. Translation gives CAWITGLAGNNEQFF. The complete variable domain, with remaining parts taken from reference TRBV30 and TRBJ2-1, reads SQTIHQWPATLVQPVGSPLSLECTVEGTSNPNLYWYRQAAGRGLQLLFYSVGIGQISSEVPQNLSASRPQDRQFILSSKKLLLSDSGFYLCAWITGLAGNNEQFFGPGTRLTVL.

The CDR3 sequence is CASSASRGTGELFF. CDR3 in DNA: TGTGCCAGCAGCGCCAGTCGAGGCACCGGGGAGCTGTTTTTT. This chain uses TRBV11-2 with TRBJ2-2; D is unclear. The CDR3 runs 14 residues. Trimming cost V 5 bases and J 4 bases, with 11 bases left between them. CDR1 is SGHAT, CDR2 FQNNGV, per germline.

The V and J genes are TRBV9 and TRBJ1-1, with D unresolved. V shed 3 bases and J shed 4 bases, with 16 bases lying between them. Germline lookup yields CDR1 SGDLS and CDR2 YYNGEE. This CDR3 comprises 15 residues. This chain's CDR3 is CASSGPLLEGTEAFF. DNA for the CDR3: TGTGCCAGCAGCGGGCCCTTACTCGAGGGCACTGAAGCTTTCTTT.

V is TRBV12-3 or TRBV12-4 and J is TRBJ2-1, with 8 bases matching TRBD1. The CDR3 spans 15 residues. V shed 3 bases and J 5 bases; nucleotides not matched to a gene: 6. The CDR3 sequence: CASSFGQGSNNEQFF. The CDR3, as DNA: TGTGCCAGCAGTTTCGGACAGGGAAGCAACAATGAGCAGTTCTTC.

This chain connects TRBV6-2 or TRBV6-3 to TRBJ2-7, with TRBD1 identical over 12 bases. The length of the CDR3 is 16 residues. The germline V gene encodes CDR1 MNHEY and CDR2 SVGEGT. The junction had 9 bases not matched to a gene; V was cut back by 5 bases and J by 4 bases. The CDR3 region is CASSGHGTGGVYEQYV. The CDR3 DNA sequence: TGTGCCAGCAGTGGCCATGGGACAGGGGGCGTGTACGAGCAGTACGTC.

This clonotype appeared a few times. This rearrangement joins TRBV29-1 to TRBJ2-7, with TRBD1 matching over 8 bases. The V and J ends lost 8 bases and 0 bases, in that order; junction bases with no gene match: 6. CDR1 and CDR2 (germline): SQVTM, ANQGSEA. The CDR3 is made up of 13 amino acids. This CDR3 reads CSPQGVSSYEQYV. In DNA, the CDR3 is TGCAGCCCACAGGGGGTGAGCTCCTACGAGCAGTACGTC.

The chain recombines TRBV29-1 with TRBJ1-1; TRBD1 agrees at 8 bases. Germline V gives CDR1 SQVTM, CDR2 ANQGSEA. The ends lost 6 bases at V and 11 bases at J; junction bases unmatched: 14. The CDR3 extends over 13 amino acids. The CDR3 region has the DNA TGCAGCGTCTCGGGGCAGGGGGCGGCTATCGCTTTCTTT. As protein: CSVSGQGAAIAFF.

The V call is TRBV28, the J call TRBJ1-1; D not certain. This CDR3 has 10 residues. V lost 9 bases and J lost 7, with 9 bases in between. Germline CDR1 MDHEN, CDR2 SYDVKM. The CDR3 loop reads CASSQFEAFF. The DNA of the CDR3 is TGTGCCAGTAGCCAGTTTGAAGCTTTCTTT. Full variable domain (outside the CDR3, taken from reference TRBV28 and TRBJ1-1): DVKVTQSSRYLVKRTGEKVFLECVQDMDHENMFWYRQDPGLGLRLIYFSYDVKMKEKGDIPEGYSVSREKKERFSLILESASTNQTSMYLCASSQFEAFFGQGTRLTVV.